This T cell receptor (beta chain) was identified during a study of Graves' ophthalmopathy and Graves' hyperthyroidism. About the study: Hyperthyroidism showing no ophthalmopathy within 18 months of follow-up was stable. Whole-study results and caveats: The model achieved roughly 66% sensitivity and around 72% specificity for ophthalmopathy progression.

Amplification from RNA transcripts yielded the TCR beta CDR3 regions. HTBI primers were used in a first-round RT-PCR, which preceded a second-round multiplex PCR. TCRdb used MiXCR to reprocess the multiplex PCR reads, holding one entry per CDR3 protein. The sample includes approximately 1.2 million distinct CDR3 sequences, 35% to 45% of them seen just once. Reliance was placed on clinical symptoms, serum thyroxine, TRAb, thyroid ultrasound and orbital computed tomography for diagnosis. A remark on this clonotype: Antigen unknown. This may be a read error, as it is one base from a much larger clone.

Germline V gene lookup returns CDR1 SGHVT and CDR2 SQSDAQ. V dropped 6 bases and J dropped 3 bases, with 11 bases sitting between them. CDR3 length: 13 amino acids. The sequenced material came from peripheral blood or thyroid tissue (not recorded which). The J gene is TRBJ2-5, the V gene TRBV7-4; D might be TRBD2 (6 bases). The source of this sequence is an adult man with Graves' hyperthyroidism. CDR3 residues: CASRRREEETQYF. CDR3 DNA sequence: TGTGCCAGCAGGCGGAGGGAAGAAGAGACCCAGTACTTC.